This TCR beta chain was retrieved from a study of cytomegalovirus exposure and HLA in healthy donors. PCR involved 60 Vbeta and 13 Jbeta primers. The repertoire was sequenced with immunoSEQ multiplex PCR; TCRdb's copy has only in-frame clones and lacks some. The sample consists of hundreds of thousands of clones, 60% to 80% of them appearing once. V lost 4 bases to trimming and J lost 3 bases; unmatched junction nucleotides: 2. The CDR3 runs 13 residues. Germline lookup yields CDR1 SGHDT and CDR2 YYEEEE. Study outcomes and limitations: With high specificity and sensitivity, the classifier reportedly diagnosed cytomegalovirus status. In an earlier analysis, in approximately 570 donors, most V segments appeared productive either ~90% or ~30% of the time. Overall, approximately 150 TCR beta chains were annotated as cytomegalovirus-associated.

The donors comprised healthy bone marrow donors. For this clone: Its antigen is unknown.

Input material: PBMCs. This sequence was found in a woman younger than 45 in good health and CMV-seronegative. The chain is built from TRBV5-6 and TRBJ2-7; 9 nucleotides line up with TRBD1. CDR3 residues: CASSRTGVYEQYF. The CDR3 coding sequence is TGTGCCAGCAGCAGGACAGGGGTCTACGAGCAGTACTTC.